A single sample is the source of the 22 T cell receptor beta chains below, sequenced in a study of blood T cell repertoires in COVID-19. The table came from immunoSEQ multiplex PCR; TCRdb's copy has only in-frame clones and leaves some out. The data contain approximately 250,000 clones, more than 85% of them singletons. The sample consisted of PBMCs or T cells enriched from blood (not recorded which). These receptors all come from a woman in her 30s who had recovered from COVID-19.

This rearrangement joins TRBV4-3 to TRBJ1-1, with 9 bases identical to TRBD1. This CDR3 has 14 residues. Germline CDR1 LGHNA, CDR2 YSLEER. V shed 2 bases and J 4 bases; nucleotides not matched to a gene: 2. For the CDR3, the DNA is TGCGCCAGCAGCCAAATGACAGGGGGCACTGAAGCTTTCTTT. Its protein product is CASSQMTGGTEAFF.

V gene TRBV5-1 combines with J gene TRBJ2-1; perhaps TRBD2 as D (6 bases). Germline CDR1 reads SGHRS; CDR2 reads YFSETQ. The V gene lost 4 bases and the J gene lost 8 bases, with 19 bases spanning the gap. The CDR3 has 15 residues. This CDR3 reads CASSPRLGAADEQFF. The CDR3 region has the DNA TGCGCCAGCAGCCCTAGACTAGGAGCCGCCGATGAGCAGTTCTTC.

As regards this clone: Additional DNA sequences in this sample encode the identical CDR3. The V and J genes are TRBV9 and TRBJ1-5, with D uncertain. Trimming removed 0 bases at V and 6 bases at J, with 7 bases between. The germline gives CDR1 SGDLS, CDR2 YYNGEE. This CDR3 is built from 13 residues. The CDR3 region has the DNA TGTGCCAGCAGCGTAGGGGGAGTTCAGCCCCAGCATTTT. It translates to CASSVGGVQPQHF.

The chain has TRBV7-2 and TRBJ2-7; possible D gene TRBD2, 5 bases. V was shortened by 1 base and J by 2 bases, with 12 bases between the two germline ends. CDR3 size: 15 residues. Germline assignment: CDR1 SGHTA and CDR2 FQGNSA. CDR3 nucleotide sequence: TGTGCCAGCAGCTTAGTTATGTGGGAGCCCTACGAGCAGTACTTC. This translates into CASSLVMWEPYEQYF.

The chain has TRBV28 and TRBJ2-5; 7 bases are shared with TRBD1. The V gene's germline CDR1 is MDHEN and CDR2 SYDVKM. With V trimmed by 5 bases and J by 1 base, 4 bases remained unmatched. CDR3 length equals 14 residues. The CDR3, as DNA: TGTGCCAGCAGTGAGGGACAGAGCCAAGAGACCCAGTACTTC. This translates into CASSEGQSQETQYF.

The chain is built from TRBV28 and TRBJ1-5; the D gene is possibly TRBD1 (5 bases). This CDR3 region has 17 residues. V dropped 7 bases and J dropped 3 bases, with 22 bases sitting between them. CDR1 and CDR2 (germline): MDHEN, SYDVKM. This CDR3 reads CASTSTGAAGDNQPQHF. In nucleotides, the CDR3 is TGTGCCAGCACCTCAACCGGGGCAGCGGGGGACAATCAGCCCCAGCATTTT.

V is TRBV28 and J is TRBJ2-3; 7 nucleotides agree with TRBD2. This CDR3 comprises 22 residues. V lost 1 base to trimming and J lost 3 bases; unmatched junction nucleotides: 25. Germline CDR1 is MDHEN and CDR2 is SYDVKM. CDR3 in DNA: TGTGCCAGCAGTTTATTCCCCAATGGATTTCTCTCTGCGGGAGACACGACAGATACGCAGTATTTT. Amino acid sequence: CASSLFPNGFLSAGDTTDTQYF.

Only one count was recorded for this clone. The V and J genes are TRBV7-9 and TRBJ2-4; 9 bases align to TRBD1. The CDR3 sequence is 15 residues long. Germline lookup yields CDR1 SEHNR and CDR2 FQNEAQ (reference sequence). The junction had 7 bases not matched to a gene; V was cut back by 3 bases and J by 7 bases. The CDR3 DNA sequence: TGTGCCAGCAGCTTTCGGACAGGGGCCCTTAACATTCAGTACTTC. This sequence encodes CASSFRTGALNIQYF. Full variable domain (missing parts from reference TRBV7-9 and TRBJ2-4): DTGVSQNPRHKITKRGQNVTFRCDPISEHNRLYWYRQTLGQGPEFLTYFQNEAQLEKSRLLSDRFSAERPKGSFSTLEIQRTEQGDSAMYLCASSFRTGALNIQYFGAGTRLSVL.

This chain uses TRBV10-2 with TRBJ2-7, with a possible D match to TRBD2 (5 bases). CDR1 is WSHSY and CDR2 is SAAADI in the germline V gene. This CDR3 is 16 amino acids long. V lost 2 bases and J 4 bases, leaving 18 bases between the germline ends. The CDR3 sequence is CASSEGPREILYEQYF. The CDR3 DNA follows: TGCGCCAGCAGTGAGGGTCCTAGGGAGATTCTTTACGAGCAGTACTTC.

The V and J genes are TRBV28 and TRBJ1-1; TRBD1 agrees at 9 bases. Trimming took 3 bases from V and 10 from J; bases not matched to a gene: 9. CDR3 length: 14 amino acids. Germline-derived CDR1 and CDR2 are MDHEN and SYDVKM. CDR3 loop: CASSFQRDRGTAFF. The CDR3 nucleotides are TGTGCCAGCAGTTTCCAGAGAGACAGGGGGACAGCTTTCTTT.

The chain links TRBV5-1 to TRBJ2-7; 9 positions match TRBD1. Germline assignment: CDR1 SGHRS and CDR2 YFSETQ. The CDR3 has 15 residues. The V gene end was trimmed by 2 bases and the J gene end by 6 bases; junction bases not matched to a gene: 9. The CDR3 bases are TGCGCCAGCAGCTTCAGGATACAGGGGGCAAGCGAGCAGTACTTC. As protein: CASSFRIQGASEQYF.

The CDR3: CASSQFLGKGRVNTEAFF. The CDR3 bases are TGTGCCAGCAGCCAATTCCTCGGAAAGGGCAGGGTGAACACTGAAGCTTTCTTT. V and J are TRBV16 and TRBJ1-1; D is possibly TRBD1 (5 bases). This CDR3 is built from 18 residues. V dropped 1 base and J dropped 0 bases, with 18 bases sitting between them. Germline CDR1 is KGHSY and CDR2 is FQNENV. The entire variable domain, with the rest obtained from reference TRBV16 and TRBJ1-1, is as follows: GEEVAQTPKHLVRGEGQKAKLYCAPIKGHSYVFWYQQVLKNEFKFLISFQNENVFDETGMPKERFSAKCLPNSPCSLEIQATKLEDSAVYFCASSQFLGKGRVNTEAFFGQGTRLTVV.

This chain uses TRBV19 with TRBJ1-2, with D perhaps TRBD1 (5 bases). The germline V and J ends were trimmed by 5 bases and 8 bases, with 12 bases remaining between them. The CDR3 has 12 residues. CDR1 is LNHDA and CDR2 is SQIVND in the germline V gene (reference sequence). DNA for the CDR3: TGTGCCAGTAGTCCCTCCAGGGTCGGCTACACCTTC. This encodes CASSPSRVGYTF.

CDR3 region: CASSISPADTEAFF. The CDR3 DNA reads as TGTGCCAGTAGTATTTCCCCAGCGGACACTGAAGCTTTCTTT. The chain recombines TRBV19 with TRBJ1-1; unclear D gene. CDR3 length equals 14 residues. Per germline, CDR1 LNHDA and CDR2 SQIVND (reference sequence). V lost 3 bases to trimming and J lost 3 bases, with 11 bases between them.

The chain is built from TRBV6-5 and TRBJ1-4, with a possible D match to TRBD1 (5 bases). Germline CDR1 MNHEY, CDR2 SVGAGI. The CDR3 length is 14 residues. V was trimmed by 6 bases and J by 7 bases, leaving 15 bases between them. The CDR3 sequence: CASRKPGLFEKLFF. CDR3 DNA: TGTGCCAGCAGAAAACCAGGGTTGTTTGAAAAACTGTTTTTT.

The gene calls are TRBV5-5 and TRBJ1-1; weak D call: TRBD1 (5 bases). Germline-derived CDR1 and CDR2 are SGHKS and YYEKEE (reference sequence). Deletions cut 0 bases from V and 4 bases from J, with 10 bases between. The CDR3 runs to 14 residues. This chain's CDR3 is CASSLDRRGTEAFF. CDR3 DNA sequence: TGTGCCAGCAGCTTGGACAGGAGGGGCACTGAAGCTTTCTTT. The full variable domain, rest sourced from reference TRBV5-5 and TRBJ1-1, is DAGVTQSPTHLIKTRGQQVTLRCSPISGHKSVSWYQQVLGQGPQFIFQYYEKEERGRGNFPDRFSARQFPNYSSELNVNALLLGDSALYLCASSLDRRGTEAFFGQGTRLTVV.

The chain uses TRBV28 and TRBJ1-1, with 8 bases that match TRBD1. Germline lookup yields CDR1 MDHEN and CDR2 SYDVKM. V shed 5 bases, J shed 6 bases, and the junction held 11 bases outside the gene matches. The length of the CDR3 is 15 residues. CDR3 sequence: CASSLSRTGQPEAFF. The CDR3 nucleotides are TGTGCCAGCAGTCTCTCCCGGACAGGGCAGCCTGAAGCTTTCTTT.

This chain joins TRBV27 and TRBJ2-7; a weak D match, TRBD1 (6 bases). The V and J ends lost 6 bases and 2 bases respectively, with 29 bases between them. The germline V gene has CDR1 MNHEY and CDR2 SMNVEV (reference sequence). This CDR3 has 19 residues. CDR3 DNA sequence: TGTGCCAGCAGAAATTACAGGGATGTTTTGGGTAGTGTGGCCTACGAGCAGTACTTC. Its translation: CASRNYRDVLGSVAYEQYF.

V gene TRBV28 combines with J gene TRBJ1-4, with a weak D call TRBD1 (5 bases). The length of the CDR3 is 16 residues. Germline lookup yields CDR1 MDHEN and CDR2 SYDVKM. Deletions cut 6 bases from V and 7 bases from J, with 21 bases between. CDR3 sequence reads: CASRAGRGGISEKLFF. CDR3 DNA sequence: TGTGCCAGCAGAGCGGGGCGGGGAGGGATTAGTGAAAAACTGTTTTTT.

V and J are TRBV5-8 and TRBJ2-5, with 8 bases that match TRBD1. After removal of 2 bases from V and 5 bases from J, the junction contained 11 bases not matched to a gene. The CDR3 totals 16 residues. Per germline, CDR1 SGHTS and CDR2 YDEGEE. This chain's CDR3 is CASSFPGQVPWETQYF. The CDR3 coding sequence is TGTGCCAGCAGCTTTCCGGGACAGGTGCCATGGGAGACCCAGTACTTC.

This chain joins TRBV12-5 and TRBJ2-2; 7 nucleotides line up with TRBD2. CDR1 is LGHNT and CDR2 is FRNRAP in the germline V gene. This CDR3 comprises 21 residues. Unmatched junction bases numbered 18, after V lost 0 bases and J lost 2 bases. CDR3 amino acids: CASGLVLAPGLTTSNTGELFF. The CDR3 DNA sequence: TGTGCTAGTGGTTTGGTACTAGCACCGGGACTAACTACCAGCAACACCGGGGAGCTGTTTTTT.

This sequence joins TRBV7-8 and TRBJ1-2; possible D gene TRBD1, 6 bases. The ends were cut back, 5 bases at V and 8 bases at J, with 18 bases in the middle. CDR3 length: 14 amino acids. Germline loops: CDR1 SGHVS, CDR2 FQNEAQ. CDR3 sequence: CASSPTRGAGGYTF. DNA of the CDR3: TGTGCCAGCAGCCCTACTCGGGGGGCTGGGGGCTACACCTTC.